The T cell receptor (beta chain) under discussion was sequenced for a study of blood T cell repertoires in COVID-19. Study-wide background: Samples came from the United States, Italy and Spain, spanning acute and convalescent COVID-19.

In the authors' workflow: Cell counts per sample came from amplifying reference gene primers. Some clones are missing from TCRdb's copy, which holds only in-frame ones; the method was immunoSEQ multiplex PCR. V and J calls and clone size are copied from that table; D and trimming were computed from the DNA. The sample contains 70,000 or so clones, about 87% of which appear only once. This CDR3 region has 14 residues. J lost 7 bases, V lost 4 bases, and 6 bases had no gene match. Looked up from germline, CDR1 is KGHSH and CDR2 is LQKENI. This sequence joins TRBV18 and TRBJ1-5; the match to TRBD1 covers 8 bases. The sample comprised peripheral blood. The source of this sequence is a woman over 75 with active COVID-19. The CDR3 spells CASSLGQGAQPQHF. The CDR3 nucleotides are TGTGCCAGCTCACTAGGACAGGGAGCCCAGCCCCAGCATTTT.